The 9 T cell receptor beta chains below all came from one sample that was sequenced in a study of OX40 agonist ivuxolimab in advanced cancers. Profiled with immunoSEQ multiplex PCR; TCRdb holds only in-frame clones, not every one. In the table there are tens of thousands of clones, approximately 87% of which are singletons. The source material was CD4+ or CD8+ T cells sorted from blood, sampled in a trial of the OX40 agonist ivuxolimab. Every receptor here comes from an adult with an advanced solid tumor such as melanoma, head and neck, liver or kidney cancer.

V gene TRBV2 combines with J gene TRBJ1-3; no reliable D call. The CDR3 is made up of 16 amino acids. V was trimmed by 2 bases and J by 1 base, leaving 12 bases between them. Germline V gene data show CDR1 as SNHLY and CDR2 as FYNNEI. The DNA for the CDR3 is TGTGCCAGCAGTGAAAAGGAGGTGGGGTCTGGAAACACCATATATTTT. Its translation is CASSEKEVGSGNTIYF. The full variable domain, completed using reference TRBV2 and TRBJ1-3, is EPEVTQTPSHQVTQMGQEVILRCVPISNHLYFYWYRQILGQKVEFLVSFYNNEISEKSEIFDDQFSVERPDGSNFTLKIRSTKLEDSAMYFCASSEKEVGSGNTIYFGEGSWLTVV.

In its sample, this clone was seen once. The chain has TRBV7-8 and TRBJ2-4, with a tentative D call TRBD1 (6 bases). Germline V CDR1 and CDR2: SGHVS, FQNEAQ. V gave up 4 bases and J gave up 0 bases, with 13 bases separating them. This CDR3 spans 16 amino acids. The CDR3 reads CASSSYRALAKNIQYF. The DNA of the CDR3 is TGTGCCAGCAGCTCCTACAGGGCCCTAGCCAAAAACATTCAGTACTTC.

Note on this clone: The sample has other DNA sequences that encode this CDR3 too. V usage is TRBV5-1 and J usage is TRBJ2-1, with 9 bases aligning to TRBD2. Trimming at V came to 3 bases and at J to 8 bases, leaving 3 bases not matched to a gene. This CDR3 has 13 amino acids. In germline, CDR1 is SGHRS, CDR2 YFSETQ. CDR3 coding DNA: TGCGCCAGCAGCTCCTTAGCGGGGGATGAGCAGTTCTTC. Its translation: CASSSLAGDEQFF.

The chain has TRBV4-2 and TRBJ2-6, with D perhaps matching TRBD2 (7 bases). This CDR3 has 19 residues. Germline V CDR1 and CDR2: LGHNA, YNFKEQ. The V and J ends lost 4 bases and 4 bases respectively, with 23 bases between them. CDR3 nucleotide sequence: TGTGCCAGCAGCCGATCAAAGGGCACGGCGGGGGCGGGGGCCAACGTCCTGACTTTC. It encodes CASSRSKGTAGAGANVLTF.

CDR3 loop: CASSLWGGDQQPQHF. In nucleotides, the CDR3 is TGTGCCAGCAGTTTATGGGGGGGGGATCAGCAGCCCCAGCATTTT. The rearrangement uses TRBV27 and TRBJ1-5; possibly TRBD1 for D (5 bases). The germline V gene has CDR1 MNHEY and CDR2 SMNVEV (reference sequence). Trimming removed 1 base from V and 7 bases from J, with 14 bases in between. CDR3 length: 15 amino acids.

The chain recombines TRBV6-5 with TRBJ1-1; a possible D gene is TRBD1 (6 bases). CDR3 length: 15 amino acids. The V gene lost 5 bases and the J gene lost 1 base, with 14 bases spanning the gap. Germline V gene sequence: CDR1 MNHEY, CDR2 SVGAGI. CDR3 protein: CASSLAGVGNTEAFF. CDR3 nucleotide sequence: TGTGCCAGCAGTCTCGCAGGGGTAGGGAACACTGAAGCTTTCTTT.

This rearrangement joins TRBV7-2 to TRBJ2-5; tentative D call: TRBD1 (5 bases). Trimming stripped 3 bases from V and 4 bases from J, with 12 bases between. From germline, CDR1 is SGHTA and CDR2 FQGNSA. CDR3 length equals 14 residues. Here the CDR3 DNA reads TGTGCCAGCAGCTTCTCCCGACAGATAGAGACCCAGTACTTC. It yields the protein CASSFSRQIETQYF.

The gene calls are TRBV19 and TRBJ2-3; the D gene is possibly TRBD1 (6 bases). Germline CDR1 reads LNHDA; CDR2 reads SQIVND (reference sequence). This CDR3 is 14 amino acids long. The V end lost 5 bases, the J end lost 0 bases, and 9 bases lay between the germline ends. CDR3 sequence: CASSGRGSTDTQYF. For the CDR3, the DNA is TGTGCCAGTAGTGGCAGGGGAAGCACAGATACGCAGTATTTT.

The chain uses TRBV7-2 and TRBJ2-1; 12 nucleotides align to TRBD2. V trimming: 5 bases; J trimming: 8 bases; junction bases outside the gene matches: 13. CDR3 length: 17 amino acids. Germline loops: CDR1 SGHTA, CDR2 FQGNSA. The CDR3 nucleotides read TGTGCCAGCAGCCACCGGACTAGCGGGAATCGTAACTATGAGCAGTTCTTC. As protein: CASSHRTSGNRNYEQFF.